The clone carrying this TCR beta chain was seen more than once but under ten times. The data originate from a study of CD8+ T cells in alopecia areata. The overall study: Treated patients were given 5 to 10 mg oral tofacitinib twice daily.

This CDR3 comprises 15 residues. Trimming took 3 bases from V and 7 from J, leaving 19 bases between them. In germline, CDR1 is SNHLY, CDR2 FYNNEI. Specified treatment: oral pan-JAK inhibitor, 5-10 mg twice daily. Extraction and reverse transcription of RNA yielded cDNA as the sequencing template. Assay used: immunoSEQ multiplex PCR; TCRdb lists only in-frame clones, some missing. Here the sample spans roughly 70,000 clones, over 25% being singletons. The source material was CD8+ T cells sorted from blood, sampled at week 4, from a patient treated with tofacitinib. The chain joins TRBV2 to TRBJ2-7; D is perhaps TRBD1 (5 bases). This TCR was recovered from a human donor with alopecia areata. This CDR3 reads CASSDSLGAGWEQYF. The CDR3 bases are TGTGCCAGCAGTGATTCCCTAGGGGCTGGATGGGAGCAGTACTTC.